The clone carrying this T cell receptor (beta chain) was seen many times. MiXCR, applied by TCRdb to the 5' RACE reads, yields one record per CDR3 protein. The data show about 77,000 distinct CDR3 sequences, with around 8.7% seen just once and 4.8% held by the top ten. The data were taken from a study of early T cells in non-severe SARS-CoV-2 infection. The V end lost 0 bases, the J end lost 5 bases, and 11 bases lay between the germline ends. CDR3 size: 14 residues. CDR1 and CDR2 (germline): SGDLS, YYNGEE. The sequenced sample consisted of whole blood. The V gene is TRBV9, the J gene TRBJ2-5; D call uncertain. The TCR was taken from an adult who was a healthcare worker with PCR-confirmed SARS-CoV-2 infection or an uninfected control (not recorded which). CDR3 loop: CASSVASGRETQYF. Written as DNA, the CDR3 is TGTGCCAGCAGCGTAGCAAGTGGCCGGGAGACCCAGTACTTC. The variable domain in full, completed from reference TRBV9 and TRBJ2-5, reads DSGVTQTPKHLITATGQRVTLRCSPRSGDLSVYWYQQSLDQGLQFLIQYYNGEERAKGNILERFSAQQFPDLHSELNLSSLELGDSALYFCASSVASGRETQYFGPGTRLLVL.